The 32 T cell receptor beta chains given below trace back to one sample, sequenced in a study of identical twins. TCRdb ran MiXCR on the 5' RACE reads and lists one entry per CDR3 protein. The repertoire holds around 200,000 distinct CDR3 sequences, with around a tenth as singletons. Sequencing was done on a sample of memory (CD45RO+) T cells sorted from blood. These receptors all stem from a woman aged 18-30 years in good health.

The chain is built from TRBV6-2 or TRBV6-3 and TRBJ2-6; 9 bases match TRBD1. The germline CDR1 and CDR2 sequences are MNHEY and SVGEGT. This CDR3 spans 20 amino acids. The trim removed 4 bases at V and 0 bases at J, leaving 13 bases unmatched. CDR3 residues: CASSSVQGQGSRSGANVLTF. The CDR3 coding sequence is TGTGCCAGCAGTTCCGTACAGGGACAGGGAAGTCGCTCTGGGGCCAACGTCCTGACTTTC.

Note on this clonotype: A much larger clone lies a single base off, so this may be a read error. This rearrangement joins TRBV5-1 to TRBJ2-7; D not certain. V was shortened by 4 bases and J by 2 bases, with 16 bases between the two germline ends. The CDR3 totals 15 residues. CDR1 is SGHRS, CDR2 YFSETQ, per germline. The CDR3 nucleotides read TGCGCCAGCAGCCTCCGACATGGTCCTACCTACGAGCAGTACTTC. It codes for CASSLRHGPTYEQYF.

This rearrangement joins TRBV6-1 to TRBJ2-5, with a possible D match to TRBD1 (7 bases). Germline assignment: CDR1 MNHNS and CDR2 SASEGT. The CDR3 is made up of 17 amino acids. Trimming removed 5 bases at V and 5 bases at J, with 24 bases between. The DNA for the CDR3 is TGTGCCAGCAGTCCTGGAGGGACAGCCTACTTGAGCGAGACCCAGTACTTC. It is translated as CASSPGGTAYLSETQYF.

This clonotype was seen ten or more times. CDR3 in amino acids: CSVEVNGPPNTEAFF. The CDR3 nucleotides read TGCAGCGTTGAAGTAAACGGACCGCCGAACACTGAAGCTTTCTTT. This sequence joins TRBV29-1 and TRBJ1-1; D uncertain. Deletions cut 1 base from V and 1 base from J, with 13 bases between. Germline CDR1 is SQVTM and CDR2 is ANQGSEA. The CDR3 runs 15 residues.

This clonotype has only a few counts. This chain joins TRBV5-1 and TRBJ2-7; maybe TRBD1 (5 bases). CDR1 is SGHRS and CDR2 is YFSETQ in the germline V gene. V was clipped by 4 bases and J by 6 bases, with 14 bases between them. The CDR3 is 13 amino acids. Here the CDR3 reads CASSPGMAGEQYF. In nucleotides, the CDR3 is TGCGCCAGCAGCCCAGGGATGGCCGGCGAGCAGTACTTC.

The chain joins TRBV3-1 to TRBJ2-1; 9 nucleotides line up with TRBD2. The CDR3 has 15 amino acids. Germline V gene data show CDR1 as LGHDT and CDR2 as YNNKEL (reference sequence). V lost 3 bases, J lost 6 bases, and 6 bases stayed unmatched. The CDR3 region has the DNA TGTGCCAGCAGCCATCCCGCGGGGGGGCCCAATGAGCAGTTCTTC. As protein: CASSHPAGGPNEQFF.

This clonotype was observed a handful of times. The CDR3 DNA reads TGTGCCAGCTCCTATCCGGGACAGGGTTACGAGCAGTACTTC. It translates to CASSYPGQGYEQYF. This rearrangement joins TRBV3-1 to TRBJ2-7; 9 nucleotides line up with TRBD1. V gave up 8 bases and J gave up 4 bases; unmatched junction bases: 9. This CDR3 contains 14 residues. The V gene's germline CDR1 is LGHDT and CDR2 YNNKEL (reference sequence).

This chain connects TRBV11-2 to TRBJ2-1, with 9 positions matching TRBD2. Germline V gene sequence: CDR1 SGHAT, CDR2 FQNNGV. CDR3 size: 15 residues. Trimming took 2 bases from V and 1 from J; bases not matched to a gene: 0. The DNA of the CDR3 is TGTGCCAGCAGCTTACTAGCGGGGTCCTACAATGAGCAGTTCTTC. Its protein product is CASSLLAGSYNEQFF.

This clonotype was seen only a few times. The chain employs TRBV5-5 and TRBJ2-6; no definite D call. Trimming pared 5 bases from V and 2 bases from J, leaving 8 bases between. From germline, CDR1 is SGHKS and CDR2 YYEKEE (reference sequence). The CDR3 has 14 residues. CDR3 nucleotide sequence: TGTGCCAGCAGGGACGTCGCTGGGGCCAACGTCCTGACTTTC. Translating it yields CASRDVAGANVLTF. The entire variable domain, with the rest obtained from reference TRBV5-5 and TRBJ2-6, is as follows: DAGVTQSPTHLIKTRGQQVTLRCSPISGHKSVSWYQQVLGQGPQFIFQYYEKEERGRGNFPDRFSARQFPNYSSELNVNALLLGDSALYLCASRDVAGANVLTFGAGSRLTVL.

V gene TRBV6-1 combines with J gene TRBJ2-5; the D gene is possibly TRBD1 (6 bases). The CDR3 extends over 15 amino acids. The ends were cut back, 6 bases at V and 1 base at J, with 15 bases in the middle. The germline CDR1 and CDR2 sequences are MNHNS and SASEGT. The CDR3 DNA sequence: TGTGCCAGCAGGCGACCCGACAGGACCCAAGAGACCCAGTACTTC. Translation: CASRRPDRTQETQYF.

This chain links TRBV6-1 with TRBJ1-2, with a tentative D call TRBD1 (5 bases). The CDR3 runs to 13 residues. CDR1 is MNHNS and CDR2 is SASEGT in the germline V gene. V gave up 6 bases and J gave up 2 bases, with 10 bases separating them. The CDR3 DNA follows: TGTGCCAGCAGATCCCAGGGAAACTATGGCTACACCTTC. It translates to CASRSQGNYGYTF.

V is TRBV30 and J is TRBJ1-4; TRBD1 is a possible D gene (5 bases). V lost 3 bases, J lost 5 bases, and 22 bases lay in between. From germline, CDR1 is GTSNPN and CDR2 SVGIG (reference sequence). This CDR3 has 17 residues. CDR3 in amino acids: CAWRRGGASFRNEKLFF. For the CDR3, the DNA is TGTGCCTGGAGGCGGGGGGGAGCATCGTTCAGGAATGAAAAACTGTTTTTT. The full variable domain, with the rest looked up from reference TRBV30 and TRBJ1-4, is SQTIHQWPATLVQPVGSPLSLECTVEGTSNPNLYWYRQAAGRGLQLLFYSVGIGQISSEVPQNLSASRPQDRQFILSSKKLLLSDSGFYLCAWRRGGASFRNEKLFFGSGTQLSVL.

The chain employs TRBV20-1 and TRBJ1-4; no firm D call. V lost 0 bases and J 6 bases, leaving 8 bases between the germline ends. The CDR3 is made up of 13 amino acids. The germline CDR1 and CDR2 sequences are DFQATT and SNEGSKA (reference sequence). CDR3 sequence reads: CSAREGFDEKLFF. Here the CDR3 DNA reads TGCAGTGCTAGAGAAGGGTTTGATGAAAAACTGTTTTTT.

This clonotype was observed many times. CDR3 nucleotide sequence: TGCAGTGCTAGACCGCTAGCGGGAGCAGAAACAGATACGCAGTATTTT. This translates into CSARPLAGAETDTQYF. The chain uses TRBV20-1 and TRBJ2-3, with TRBD2 matching over 10 bases. V gave up 2 bases and J gave up 3 bases; unmatched junction bases: 8. The germline V gene has CDR1 DFQATT and CDR2 SNEGSKA (reference sequence). This CDR3 comprises 16 residues.

The rearrangement links TRBV6-2 or TRBV6-3 to TRBJ2-7, with D unclear. CDR3 length: 13 amino acids. Germline-derived CDR1 and CDR2 are MNHEY and SVGEGT. Trimming pared 5 bases from V and 4 bases from J, leaving 12 bases between. The CDR3 DNA is TGTGCCAGCAGTCCCTGGAGCCTGTACGAGCAGTACTTC. Its protein product is CASSPWSLYEQYF.

A few counts support this clonotype. The CDR3 region is CASSRGMSSYNEQFF. The CDR3 DNA sequence: TGTGCCAGCAGCCGAGGTATGAGCTCCTACAATGAGCAGTTCTTC. This rearrangement joins TRBV3-1 to TRBJ2-1, with D uncertain. Trimming removed 4 bases at V and 0 bases at J, with 10 bases between. Germline CDR1 LGHDT, CDR2 YNNKEL (reference sequence). This CDR3 spans 15 amino acids.

This clonotype was observed at least ten times. The chain carries TRBV4-2 and TRBJ2-3; 9 bases agree with TRBD2. The length of the CDR3 is 16 residues. Germline assignment: CDR1 LGHNA and CDR2 YNFKEQ. J gave up 0 bases and V 7 bases, and 8 bases lay outside the gene matches. The CDR3 region is CASKAGGPDSTDTQYF. The CDR3, as DNA: TGTGCCAGCAAGGCGGGAGGGCCCGATAGCACAGATACGCAGTATTTT.

In its sample, this clonotype was seen a few times. The chain uses TRBV5-1 and TRBJ2-4; no clear D gene. Germline V CDR1 and CDR2: SGHRS, YFSETQ. The CDR3 is 14 residues long. Deletions cut 0 bases from V and 1 base from J, with 5 bases between. The CDR3: CASSLGNAKNIQYF. As DNA, the CDR3 is TGCGCCAGCAGCTTGGGAAATGCCAAAAACATTCAGTACTTC.

There are many counts of this clonotype. CDR3 loop: CASSPERAKGDTQYF. The CDR3 nucleotides read TGTGCCAGCAGCCCCGAGAGGGCCAAGGGAGATACGCAGTATTTT. This sequence joins TRBV3-1 and TRBJ2-3; tentative D call: TRBD2 (5 bases). Per the germline V gene, CDR1 is LGHDT and CDR2 is YNNKEL (reference sequence). CDR3 length: 15 residues. Trimming removed 4 bases from V and 5 bases from J, with 16 bases in between.

The chain employs TRBV6-1 and TRBJ1-1; TRBD1 agrees at 7 bases. The CDR3 sequence is 13 residues long. Germline trimming cut 10 bases from V and 4 bases from J; bases unmatched to any gene: 9. CDR1 and CDR2 (germline): MNHNS, SASEGT. CDR3 sequence reads: CATGGGVGTEAFF. The CDR3 DNA sequence: TGTGCCACCGGAGGGGGCGTCGGCACTGAAGCTTTCTTT.

This clonotype was picked up a small number of times. A read error may produce the germline difference seen at one junction end. This rearrangement joins TRBV20-1 to TRBJ2-1; 10 bases fit TRBD2. Germline CDR1 and CDR2: DFQATT and SNEGSKA (reference sequence). The CDR3 totals 15 residues. The CDR3 DNA sequence: TGCTGTGCTAGGGACCTAGCGGGAGAGATGAATGAGCAGTTCTTC. The encoded protein is CCARDLAGEMNEQFF.

This clonotype was detected a few times. The chain uses TRBV29-1 and TRBJ2-3; D is possibly TRBD2 (7 bases). The CDR3 loop spans 14 amino acids. The V gene's germline CDR1 is SQVTM and CDR2 ANQGSEA. V was clipped by 7 bases and J by 1 base, with 15 bases between them. CDR3 residues: CSAVEGGGTDTQYF. The CDR3 coding sequence is TGCAGCGCGGTGGAGGGGGGGGGCACAGATACGCAGTATTTT.

Ten or more counts support this clonotype. The conserved phenylalanine or tryptophan normally closing the CDR3 is absent here, so this likely arose from a read error. The DNA is omitted, as the CDR3 cannot be located on it reliably, and the CDR3 follows TCRdb's listing. This chain links TRBV10-1 with TRBJ2-7. The CDR3 extends over 8 residues, inclusive of both ends. The germline CDR1 and CDR2 sequences are WNHNN and SYGVQD (reference sequence). This CDR3 is CASSRLAN.

This clonotype occurred a few times. This chain uses TRBV11-3 with TRBJ2-5; 8 bases match TRBD2. Germline lookup yields CDR1 SGHNT and CDR2 YENEEA. V was pared by 4 bases and J by 2 bases, with 12 bases of the junction left unmatched. CDR3 length: 17 residues. CDR3 sequence: CASSSFVGGAGQETQYF. CDR3 DNA sequence: TGTGCCAGCAGCTCCTTTGTCGGGGGGGCCGGGCAAGAGACCCAGTACTTC. The complete variable domain, with remaining parts taken from reference TRBV11-3 and TRBJ2-5, reads EAGVVQSPRYKIIEKKQPVAFWCNPISGHNTLYWYLQNLGQGPELLIRYENEEAVDDSQLPKDRFSAERLKGVDSTLKIQPAELGDSAVYLCASSSFVGGAGQETQYFGPGTRLLVL.

The chain uses TRBV19 and TRBJ2-2; TRBD1 matches at 7 bases. Germline assignment: CDR1 LNHDA and CDR2 SQIVND (reference sequence). The CDR3 is made up of 16 amino acids. J lost 6 bases, V lost 4 bases, and 11 bases had no gene match. In DNA form, the CDR3 reads TGTGCCAGTAGTACCCCCCGGGACAGTGGGCCCGGGGAGCTGTTTTTT. Protein product: CASSTPRDSGPGELFF.

This clonotype was observed many times. V gene TRBV12-3 or TRBV12-4 combines with J gene TRBJ2-1, with a possible D match to TRBD2 (6 bases). The CDR3 consists of 15 residues. The V and J ends lost 8 bases and 1 base respectively, with 15 bases between them. The CDR3 sequence: CASVPGGGSYNEQFF. Written as DNA, the CDR3 is TGTGCCAGCGTACCCGGGGGTGGGTCCTACAATGAGCAGTTCTTC.

This clonotype was detected ten times or more. The rearrangement uses TRBV29-1 and TRBJ2-3; D gene unclear. The germline V gene has CDR1 SQVTM and CDR2 ANQGSEA. V was cut by 7 bases and J by 2 bases, with 16 bases left in between. This CDR3 contains 14 residues. CDR3 protein: CSAMVRHSTDTQYF. The DNA for the CDR3 is TGCAGCGCGATGGTTCGCCACTCCACAGATACGCAGTATTTT.

This rearrangement joins TRBV15 to TRBJ2-5, with D perhaps given as TRBD1 or TRBD2 (5 bases each). Germline CDR1 is LNHNV and CDR2 is YYDKDF (reference sequence). This CDR3 contains 16 residues. The germline V and J ends were trimmed by 5 bases and 2 bases, with 18 bases remaining between them. The CDR3 bases are TGTGCCACCAGCGGGTGGGGGAGAGCGGCACAAGAGACCCAGTACTTC. Protein product: CATSGWGRAAQETQYF.

The gene calls are TRBV20-1 and TRBJ2-1; D is possibly TRBD2 (5 bases). The germline gives CDR1 DFQATT, CDR2 SNEGSKA (reference sequence). CDR3 length: 13 amino acids. V lost 6 bases and J 8 bases, leaving 17 bases between the germline ends. The CDR3 sequence: CSARLGGRDEQFF. The CDR3, as DNA: TGCAGTGCCCGCCTGGGCGGGCGGGATGAGCAGTTCTTC.

This clonotype was detected ten times or more. The chain carries TRBV5-1 and TRBJ2-3, with D perhaps TRBD2 (6 bases). The CDR3 spans 13 residues. Germline values: CDR1 SGHRS, CDR2 YFSETQ. The ends were cut back, 4 bases at V and 6 bases at J, with 12 bases in the middle. The CDR3 protein is CASSVGLLDTQYF. In nucleotides, the CDR3 is TGCGCCAGCAGCGTCGGACTACTCGATACGCAGTATTTT.

The rearrangement joins TRBV3-1 to TRBJ2-5; 7 nucleotides match TRBD2. Germline CDR1 reads LGHDT; CDR2 reads YNNKEL (reference sequence). The CDR3 sequence is 14 residues long. V shed 8 bases, J shed 5 bases, and the junction held 11 bases outside the gene matches. The CDR3 reads CASREAGLGETQYF. The CDR3 DNA sequence: TGTGCCAGCCGCGAAGCGGGGCTGGGGGAGACCCAGTACTTC.

This chain uses TRBV15 with TRBJ1-1; tentative D call: TRBD1 (6 bases). The V and J ends lost 3 bases and 1 base respectively, with 15 bases between them. The CDR3 totals 16 residues. Looked up from germline, CDR1 is LNHNV and CDR2 is YYDKDF (reference sequence). For the CDR3, the DNA is TGTGCCACCAGCAGGGAACCTACGGGACAGAACACTGAAGCTTTCTTT. This translates into CATSREPTGQNTEAFF.